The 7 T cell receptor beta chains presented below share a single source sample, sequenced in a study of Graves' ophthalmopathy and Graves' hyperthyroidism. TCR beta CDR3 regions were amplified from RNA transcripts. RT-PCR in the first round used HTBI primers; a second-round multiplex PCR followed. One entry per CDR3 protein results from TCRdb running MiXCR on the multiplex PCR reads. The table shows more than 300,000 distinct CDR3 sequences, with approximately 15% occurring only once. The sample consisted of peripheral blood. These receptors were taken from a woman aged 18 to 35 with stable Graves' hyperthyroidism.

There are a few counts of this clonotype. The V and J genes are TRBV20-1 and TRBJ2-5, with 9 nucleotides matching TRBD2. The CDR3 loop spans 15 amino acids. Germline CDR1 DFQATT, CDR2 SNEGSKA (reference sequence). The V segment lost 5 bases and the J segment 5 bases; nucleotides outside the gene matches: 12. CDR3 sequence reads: CSARLAADSGETQYF. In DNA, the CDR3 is TGCAGTGCTCGACTAGCGGCAGATTCGGGGGAGACCCAGTACTTC.

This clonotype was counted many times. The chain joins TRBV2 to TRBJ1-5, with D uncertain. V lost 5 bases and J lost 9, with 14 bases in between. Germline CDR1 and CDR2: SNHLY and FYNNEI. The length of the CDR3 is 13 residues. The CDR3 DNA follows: TGTGCCAGCAGTAGCACGGGGATAGGGCCCCAGCATTTT. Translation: CASSSTGIGPQHF.

The CDR3 loop reads CASSLAPSGRIRETQYF. CDR3 DNA: TGTGCCAGCAGCTTAGCCCCAAGCGGGAGAATCAGAGAGACCCAGTACTTC. The chain combines TRBV7-2 with TRBJ2-5, with 8 nucleotides matching TRBD2. CDR3 length equals 17 residues. Germline CDR1 SGHTA, CDR2 FQGNSA. Trimming took 0 bases from V and 4 from J; bases not matched to a gene: 10.

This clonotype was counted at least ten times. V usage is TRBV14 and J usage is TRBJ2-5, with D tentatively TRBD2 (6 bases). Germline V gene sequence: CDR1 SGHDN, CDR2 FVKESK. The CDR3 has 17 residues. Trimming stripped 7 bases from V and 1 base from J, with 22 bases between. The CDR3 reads CASNPLLKRVLQETQYF. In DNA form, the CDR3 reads TGTGCCAGCAACCCCCTACTCAAGCGGGTCCTCCAAGAGACCCAGTACTTC. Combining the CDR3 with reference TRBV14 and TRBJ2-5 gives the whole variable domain EAGVTQFPSHSVIEKGQTVTLRCDPISGHDNLYWYRRVMGKEIKFLLHFVKESKQDESGMPNNRFLAERTGGTYSTLKVQPAELEDSGVYFCASNPLLKRVLQETQYFGPGTRLLVL.

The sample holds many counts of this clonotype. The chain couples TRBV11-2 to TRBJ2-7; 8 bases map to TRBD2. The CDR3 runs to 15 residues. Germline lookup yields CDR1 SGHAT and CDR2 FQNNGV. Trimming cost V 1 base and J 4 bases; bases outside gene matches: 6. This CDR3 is CASSLVGGAGYEQYF. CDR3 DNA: TGTGCCAGCAGCTTAGTCGGGGGGGCCGGGTACGAGCAGTACTTC.

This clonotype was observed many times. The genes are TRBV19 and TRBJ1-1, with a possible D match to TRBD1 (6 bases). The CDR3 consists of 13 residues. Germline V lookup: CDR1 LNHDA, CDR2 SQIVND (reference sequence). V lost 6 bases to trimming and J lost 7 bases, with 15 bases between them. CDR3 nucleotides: TGTGCCAGTAGGGACAGCCAGGGAGGTGAAGCTTTCTTT. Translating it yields CASRDSQGGEAFF. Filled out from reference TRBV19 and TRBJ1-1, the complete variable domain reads DGGITQSPKYLFRKEGQNVTLSCEQNLNHDAMYWYRQDPGQGLRLIYYSQIVNDFQKGDIAEGYSVSREKKESFPLTVTSAQKNPTAFYLCASRDSQGGEAFFGQGTRLTVV.

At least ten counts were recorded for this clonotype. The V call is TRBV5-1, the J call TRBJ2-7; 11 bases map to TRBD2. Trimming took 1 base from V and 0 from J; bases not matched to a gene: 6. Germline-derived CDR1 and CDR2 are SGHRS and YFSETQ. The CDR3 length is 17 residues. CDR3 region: CASSLPSGGTLSYEQYF. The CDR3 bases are TGCGCCAGCAGCTTGCCTAGCGGGGGGACCCTCTCCTACGAGCAGTACTTC.